This T cell receptor (beta chain) derives from a study of shared clonotypes between healthy human individuals. Study context: Aged 18 to 49, the donors were a couple of women and three men.

Produced via immunoSEQ multiplex PCR; TCRdb's table is partial and in-frame only. The table lists about 2,200,000 clones, about 92% of them singletons, with around 1.7% in the top ten. Comment on this clone: Its cognate antigen is unknown. At the DNA level, this CDR3 is encoded by other sequences in the same sample as well.

Germline lookup yields CDR1 SGHRS and CDR2 YFSETQ. There are 14 residues in the CDR3. Trimming took off 0 bases at V and 4 bases at J, with 11 bases between the two ends. Terminally differentiated effector memory CD45RA+ cells were left out of the naive CD8 fraction, which was CD45RO-negative and positively selected for CCR7. Findings of the study overall: The diversity represented, both genetic and in exposure history, was limited by few donors. Some clonotypes were shared by all four sorted-subset donors, while others were not shared. The non-shared ones had lower generation probabilities than the shared ones. Sequencing depth was a factor that was expected to affect clonotype sharing among donors.

This clonotype originated in a young man in good health. Some clones in this sample may be carry-over from other donors' samples. Sequencing was performed on naive CD8+ T cells from PBMCs. V gene TRBV5-1 combines with J gene TRBJ2-7; D is possibly TRBD1 (6 bases). The CDR3 DNA is TGCGCCAGCAGCTTGGTTGGGACATCGTACGAGCAGTACTTC. Amino acids: CASSLVGTSYEQYF.